This T cell receptor beta chain was retrieved from a study of blood T cell repertoires in COVID-19. Method: immunoSEQ multiplex PCR; TCRdb's copy keeps in-frame clones and lacks some. The data show approximately 46,000 clones, 86% seen once. The CDR3 extends over 15 amino acids. CDR1 LNHDA and CDR2 SQIVND come from the germline V gene (reference sequence). V dropped 5 bases and J dropped 4; count of bases not matched to a gene: 5. Sequencing was done on a sample of peripheral blood. The J gene is TRBJ2-7, the V gene TRBV19, with 13 bases lining up with TRBD2. The TCR originated in a man between 60 and 70 years old with active or convalescent COVID-19. The CDR3 loop reads CASSETSGGPYEQYF. As DNA, the CDR3 is TGTGCCAGTAGTGAGACTAGCGGGGGGCCTTACGAGCAGTACTTC.